Below, 22 T cell receptor beta chains from the same sample are listed, as sequenced in a study of blood T cell repertoires in COVID-19. Here immunoSEQ multiplex PCR was the method, and the copy in TCRdb shows in-frame clones only, minus some. Of some 180,000 clones listed, 80% to 85% were seen once; the top ten hold about 7%. Material: peripheral blood. These receptors originate from a woman between 40 and 55 years old with COVID-19, enrolled during active disease.

The gene calls are TRBV11-2 and TRBJ2-1; TRBD2 matches at 8 bases. With 2 bases clipped from V and 15 bases from J, the junction kept 18 bases outside the gene matches. Germline assignment: CDR1 SGHAT and CDR2 FQNNGV. The CDR3 is 16 amino acids. CDR3 DNA: TGTGCCAGCAGCTTACATATTCCAGCGGGAGATGGGAATGCGTTCTTC. It codes for CASSLHIPAGDGNAFF.

The chain is built from TRBV3-1 (or the pseudogene TRBV3-2) and TRBJ2-2; D possibly corresponds to TRBD2 (5 bases). The CDR3 spans 15 residues. Germline values: CDR1 LGHDT, CDR2 YNNKEL (reference sequence). Trimming removed 2 bases at V and 4 bases at J, with 11 bases between. CDR3 DNA: TGTGCCAGCAGCCAAAGAGGGATTGGCACCGGGGAGCTGTTTTTT. Translation gives CASSQRGIGTGELFF.

This rearrangement joins TRBV7-3 to TRBJ1-6; TRBD1 agrees at 9 bases. Per germline, CDR1 SGHTA and CDR2 FQGTGA. The V segment lost 4 bases and the J segment 7 bases; nucleotides outside the gene matches: 5. The CDR3 runs 15 residues. The CDR3 reads CASSSSGTGNSPLHF. CDR3 in DNA: TGTGCCAGCAGCTCATCCGGGACAGGGAATTCACCCCTCCACTTT.

This chain connects TRBV4-1 to TRBJ1-4, with D unclear. V lost 7 bases and J lost 7, with 13 bases in between. Germline values: CDR1 MGHRA, CDR2 YSYEKL. This CDR3 spans 13 amino acids. DNA for the CDR3: TGCGCCAGCAAAGTTTGGTCCGGTGAAAAACTGTTTTTT. It yields the protein CASKVWSGEKLFF.

V and J are TRBV19 and TRBJ1-5; 7 bases align to TRBD1. The trim removed 8 bases at V and 2 bases at J, leaving 9 bases unmatched. Germline V gives CDR1 LNHDA, CDR2 SQIVND (reference sequence). The CDR3 consists of 15 residues. CDR3 sequence: CASHVRGLGNQPQHF. CDR3 coding DNA: TGTGCCAGTCATGTTAGGGGGCTAGGCAATCAGCCCCAGCATTTT. The whole variable domain, filled in from reference TRBV19 and TRBJ1-5, reads DGGITQSPKYLFRKEGQNVTLSCEQNLNHDAMYWYRQDPGQGLRLIYYSQIVNDFQKGDIAEGYSVSREKKESFPLTVTSAQKNPTAFYLCASHVRGLGNQPQHFGDGTRLSIL.

This clone appeared a few times. The chain carries TRBV6-4 and TRBJ1-5; D is unresolved. Trimming removed 4 bases from V and 6 bases from J, with 10 bases in between. CDR1 and CDR2 from the germline V gene are MRHNA and SNTAGT. CDR3 length: 13 residues. The CDR3 loop is CASSAQVGQPQHF. CDR3 nucleotide sequence: TGTGCCAGCAGTGCTCAGGTCGGTCAGCCCCAGCATTTT.

This chain uses TRBV10-3 with TRBJ1-5; D uncertain. This CDR3 is built from 14 residues. Deletions cut 10 bases from V and 2 bases from J, with 15 bases between. Germline V gives CDR1 ENHRY, CDR2 SYGVKD. The CDR3 DNA follows: TGTGCCACCATGGGGTCCGGGGGCAATCAGCCCCAGCATTTT. Amino acid sequence: CATMGSGGNQPQHF.

This chain connects TRBV11-3 to TRBJ2-2; D might be TRBD1 (6 bases). The CDR3 length is 16 residues. V was clipped by 2 bases and J by 3 bases, with 13 bases between them. The germline gives CDR1 SGHNT, CDR2 YENEEA. The CDR3 reads CASSLQGIGDTGELFF. CDR3 nucleotide sequence: TGTGCCAGCAGCTTACAGGGGATCGGCGACACCGGGGAGCTGTTTTTT. The whole variable domain, filled in from reference TRBV11-3 and TRBJ2-2, reads EAGVVQSPRYKIIEKKQPVAFWCNPISGHNTLYWYLQNLGQGPELLIRYENEEAVDDSQLPKDRFSAERLKGVDSTLKIQPAELGDSAVYLCASSLQGIGDTGELFFGEGSRLTVL.

The gene calls are TRBV19 and TRBJ2-7, with 7 bases lining up with TRBD1. Germline CDR1 LNHDA, CDR2 SQIVND (reference sequence). V dropped 7 bases and J dropped 4; count of bases not matched to a gene: 7. This CDR3 has 13 amino acids. CDR3 sequence: CASKGTALYEQYF. The CDR3 DNA reads as TGTGCCAGTAAAGGGACAGCCCTTTACGAGCAGTACTTC.

V usage is TRBV29-1 and J usage is TRBJ2-7, with a possible D match to TRBD2 (5 bases). V dropped 5 bases and J dropped 3 bases, with 14 bases sitting between them. CDR1 is SQVTM and CDR2 is ANQGSEA in the germline V gene. The CDR3 is 13 residues long. The CDR3, as DNA: TGCAGCGTTAGGGTGGAGGCTTTCTACGAGCAGTACTTC. Amino acids: CSVRVEAFYEQYF.

V and J are TRBV6-4 and TRBJ1-1, with 10 bases that match TRBD1. Germline CDR1 is MRHNA and CDR2 is SNTAGT. This CDR3 spans 14 amino acids. Trimming took 6 bases from V and 4 from J; bases not matched to a gene: 5. The CDR3 nucleotides are TGTGCCAGCAGAGACGGACAGGGGGGCACTGAAGCTTTCTTT. The encoded protein is CASRDGQGGTEAFF.

The chain carries TRBV5-1 and TRBJ2-5; 9 bases match TRBD1. CDR1 is SGHRS and CDR2 is YFSETQ in the germline V gene. This CDR3 has 15 amino acids. J was trimmed by 5 bases and V by 4 bases; bases with no gene match: 9. As DNA, the CDR3 is TGCGCCAGCAGCATCTCCGGGACAGGGAAGGAGACCCAGTACTTC. This sequence encodes CASSISGTGKETQYF.

J is TRBJ2-2 and V is TRBV7-9, with D tentatively TRBD2 (5 bases). V was shortened by 7 bases and J by 2 bases, with 11 bases between the two germline ends. This CDR3 is built from 14 residues. Germline lookup yields CDR1 SEHNR and CDR2 FQNEAQ (reference sequence). The CDR3 sequence: CASTEAANTGELFF. CDR3 nucleotide sequence: TGTGCCAGCACCGAAGCGGCCAACACCGGGGAGCTGTTTTTT.

The chain has TRBV27 and TRBJ2-1, with 7 bases fitting TRBD1. CDR3 length equals 12 residues. Germline values: CDR1 MNHEY, CDR2 SMNVEV (reference sequence). With V trimmed by 2 bases and J by 10 bases, 2 bases remained unmatched. The CDR3 DNA sequence: TGTGCCAGCAGTTTAGGGACAGCCGAGCAGTTCTTC. Translating it yields CASSLGTAEQFF.

The chain links TRBV9 to TRBJ2-7; D gene unclear. The germline gives CDR1 SGDLS, CDR2 YYNGEE. Trimming took 0 bases from V and 3 from J, leaving 10 bases between them. This CDR3 has 14 residues. The CDR3 DNA follows: TGTGCCAGCAGCGTAGCTGACTTCAGCTACGAGCAGTACTTC. Protein product: CASSVADFSYEQYF.

V gene TRBV10-3 combines with J gene TRBJ2-5, with 10 bases lining up with TRBD2. Unmatched junction bases numbered 10, after V lost 8 bases and J lost 4 bases. The CDR3 length is 15 residues. CDR1 and CDR2 (germline): ENHRY, SYGVKD. The CDR3: CAIGRLAGDLETQYF. DNA of the CDR3: TGTGCCATCGGCCGGCTAGCGGGGGACCTAGAGACCCAGTACTTC.

The V call is TRBV6-1, the J call TRBJ2-1, with D unresolved. V was trimmed by 1 base and J by 4 bases, leaving 5 bases between them. This CDR3 is 13 amino acids long. Per the germline V gene, CDR1 is MNHNS and CDR2 is SASEGT. The CDR3 region has the DNA TGTGCCAGCAGTGAAGGGCGGTACAATGAGCAGTTCTTC. The encoded protein is CASSEGRYNEQFF.

This sequence joins TRBV28 and TRBJ2-7; 9 bases line up with TRBD2. The CDR3 is made up of 15 amino acids. V shed 6 bases and J 3 bases; nucleotides not matched to a gene: 9. Germline V CDR1 and CDR2: MDHEN, SYDVKM. The CDR3 loop reads CASRSSAGGGYEQYF. Written as DNA, the CDR3 is TGTGCCAGCAGATCATCTGCGGGGGGGGGCTACGAGCAGTACTTC.

V usage is TRBV19 and J usage is TRBJ2-1, with D hard to call. The V gene's germline CDR1 is LNHDA and CDR2 SQIVND (reference sequence). V was cut by 3 bases and J by 6 bases, with 15 bases left in between. This CDR3 spans 15 amino acids. CDR3 nucleotides: TGTGCCAGTAGTATTTCCAGAAACTCGGGCAATGAGCAGTTCTTC. The encoded protein is CASSISRNSGNEQFF.

The CDR3 sequence: CASSPQGARFGYTF. The CDR3 nucleotides read TGTGCCAGCAGCCCCCAGGGGGCGAGGTTTGGCTACACCTTC. This chain connects TRBV7-9 to TRBJ1-2, with 8 bases matching TRBD1. The CDR3 loop spans 14 amino acids. Looked up from germline, CDR1 is SEHNR and CDR2 is FQNEAQ (reference sequence). The V and J ends lost 5 bases and 7 bases, in that order; junction bases with no gene match: 9.

This clone was seen more than once but under ten times. The rearrangement joins TRBV9 to TRBJ1-1; D ambiguous. In germline, CDR1 is SGDLS, CDR2 YYNGEE. This CDR3 spans 18 amino acids. V was pared by 9 bases and J by 1 base, with 28 bases between. In nucleotides, the CDR3 is TGTGCCACCCAGCCCCCCCGAGCAGCCTTCGGGAGGAACACTGAAGCTTTCTTT. Protein product: CATQPPRAAFGRNTEAFF.

This clone was seen more than once but under ten times. The chain combines TRBV27 with TRBJ1-5; D remains unclear. The germline CDR1 and CDR2 sequences are MNHEY and SMNVEV (reference sequence). The CDR3 spans 15 residues. V dropped 1 base and J dropped 0 bases, with 7 bases sitting between them. CDR3 region: CASSLLANSNQPQHF. CDR3 DNA: TGTGCCAGCAGTTTATTAGCAAATAGCAATCAGCCCCAGCATTTT.